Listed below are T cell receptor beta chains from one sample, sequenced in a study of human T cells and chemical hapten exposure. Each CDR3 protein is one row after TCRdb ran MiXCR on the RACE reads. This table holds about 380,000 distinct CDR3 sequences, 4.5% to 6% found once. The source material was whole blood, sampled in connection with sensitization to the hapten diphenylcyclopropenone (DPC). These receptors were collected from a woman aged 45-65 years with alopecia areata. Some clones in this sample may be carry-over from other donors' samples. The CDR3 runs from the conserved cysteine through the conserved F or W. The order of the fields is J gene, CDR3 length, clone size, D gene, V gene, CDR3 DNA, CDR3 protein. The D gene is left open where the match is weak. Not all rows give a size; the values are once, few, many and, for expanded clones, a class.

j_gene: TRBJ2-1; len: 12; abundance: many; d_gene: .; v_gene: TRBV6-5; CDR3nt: TGTGCCAGCAGTTATCCCTTTGATGAGCAGTTCTTC; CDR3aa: CASSYPFDEQFF
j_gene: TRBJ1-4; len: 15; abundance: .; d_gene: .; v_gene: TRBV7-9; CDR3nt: TGTGCCAGCAGTCTGACGTTGGGGACTAATGAAAAACTGTTTTTT; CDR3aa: CASSLTLGTNEKLFF
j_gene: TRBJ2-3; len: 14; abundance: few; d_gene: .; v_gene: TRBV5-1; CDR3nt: TGCGCCAGCACGGCGAACAGGTACACAGATACGCAGTATTTT; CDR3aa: CASTANRYTDTQYF
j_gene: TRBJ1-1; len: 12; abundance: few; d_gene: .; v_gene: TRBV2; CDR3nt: TGTGCCAGCAGCGGGAGTCGCACTGAAGCTTTCTTT; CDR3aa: CASSGSRTEAFF
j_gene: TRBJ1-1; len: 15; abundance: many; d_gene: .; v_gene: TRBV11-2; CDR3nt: TGTGCCAGCAGCTTAGGATCCGGAGGATACACTGAAGCTTTCTTT; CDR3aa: CASSLGSGGYTEAFF
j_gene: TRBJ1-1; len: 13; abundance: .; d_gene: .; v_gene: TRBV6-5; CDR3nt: TGTGCCAGCAGTTACGCAGGGGCCGCTGAAGCTTTCTTT; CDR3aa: CASSYAGAAEAFF
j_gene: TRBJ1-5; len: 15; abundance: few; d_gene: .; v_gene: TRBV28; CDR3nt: TGTGCCAGCAGTCCCGTCCGGGAAACCTATCAGCCCCAGCATTTT; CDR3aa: CASSPVRETYQPQHF
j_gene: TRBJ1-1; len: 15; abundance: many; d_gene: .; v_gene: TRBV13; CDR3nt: TGTGCCAGCAGCTCCGGGGATTCCATGAACACTGAAGCTTTCTTT; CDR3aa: CASSSGDSMNTEAFF
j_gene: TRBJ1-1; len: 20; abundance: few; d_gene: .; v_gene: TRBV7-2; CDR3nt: TGTGCCAGCAGCGCTCCGCCGGGGGATCGGGGTTGGACGGGAAGCACTGAAGCTTTCTTT; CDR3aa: CASSAPPGDRGWTGSTEAFF
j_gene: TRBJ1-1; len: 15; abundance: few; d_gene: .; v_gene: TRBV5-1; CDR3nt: TGCGCCAGCAGCTTGGGATCCGGGATCCACACTGAAGCTTTCTTT; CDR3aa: CASSLGSGIHTEAFF
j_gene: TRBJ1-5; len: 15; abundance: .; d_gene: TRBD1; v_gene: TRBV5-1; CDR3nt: TGCGCCAGCAGCTCTACAGGGGAGAGGAATCAGCCCCAGCATTTT; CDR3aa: CASSSTGERNQPQHF
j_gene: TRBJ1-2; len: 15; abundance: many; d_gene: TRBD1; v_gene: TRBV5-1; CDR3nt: TGCGCCAGCAGCTTGGGGACCCGGACAGGCTATGGCTACACCTTC; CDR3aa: CASSLGTRTGYGYTF
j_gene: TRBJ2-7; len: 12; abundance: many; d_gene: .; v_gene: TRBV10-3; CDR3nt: TGTGCCATCAGTGCAGAGGAGGACGAGCAGTACTTC; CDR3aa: CAISAEEDEQYF
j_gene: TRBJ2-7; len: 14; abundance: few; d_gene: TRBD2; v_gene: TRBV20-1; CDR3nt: TGCAGTGCTAGACGACTAGCGGGAGACCACGAGCAGTACTTC; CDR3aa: CSARRLAGDHEQYF
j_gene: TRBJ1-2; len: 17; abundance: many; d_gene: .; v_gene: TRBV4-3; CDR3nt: TGCGCCAGCAGCCAAGATTTGGGGACGGGGGGGCGCGGCGGCTACACCTTC; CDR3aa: CASSQDLGTGGRGGYTF
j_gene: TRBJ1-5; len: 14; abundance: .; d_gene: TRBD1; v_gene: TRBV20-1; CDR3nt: TGCAGTGCTAGGGGACAGGGCCTCAATCAGCCCCAGCATTTT; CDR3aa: CSARGQGLNQPQHF
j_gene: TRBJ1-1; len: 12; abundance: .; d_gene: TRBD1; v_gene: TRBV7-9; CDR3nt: TGTGCCAGCAGCTTAGGGACAGGGGGTGCTTTCTTT; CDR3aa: CASSLGTGGAFF
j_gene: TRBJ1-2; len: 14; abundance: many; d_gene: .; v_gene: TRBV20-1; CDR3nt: TGCAGTGCTAGAGATCTCGGGGGCGAGGATGGCTACACCTTC; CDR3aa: CSARDLGGEDGYTF
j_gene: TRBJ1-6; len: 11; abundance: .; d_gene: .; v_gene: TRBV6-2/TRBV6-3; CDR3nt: TGTGCCAGCTCCCCGGGGTCACCCCTCCACTTT; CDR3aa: CASSPGSPLHF
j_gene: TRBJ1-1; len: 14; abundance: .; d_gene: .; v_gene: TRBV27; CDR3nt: TGTGCCAGCAGTTCCCTGAGGGGCCCCTACCAGGCTTTCTTT; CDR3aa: CASSSLRGPYQAFF
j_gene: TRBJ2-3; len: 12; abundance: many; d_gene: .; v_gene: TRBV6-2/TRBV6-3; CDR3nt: TGTGCCAGCAGTTACGGCCGCAAACTTGAGTATTTT; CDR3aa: CASSYGRKLEYF
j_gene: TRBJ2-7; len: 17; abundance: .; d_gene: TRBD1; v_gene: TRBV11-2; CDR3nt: TGTGCCAGCAGCGTTCTACGCCGGGACAGTAAAGCCTACGAGCAGTACTTC; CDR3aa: CASSVLRRDSKAYEQYF
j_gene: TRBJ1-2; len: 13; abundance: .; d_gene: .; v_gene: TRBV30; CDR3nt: TGTGCCTGGGGGGGGGCAGAACTTTATGGCTACACCTTC; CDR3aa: CAWGGAELYGYTF
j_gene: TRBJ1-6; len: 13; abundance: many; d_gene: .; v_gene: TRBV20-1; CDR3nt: TGCAGTGCTTTGGGCTCCTATAATTCACCCCTCCACTTT; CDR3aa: CSALGSYNSPLHF
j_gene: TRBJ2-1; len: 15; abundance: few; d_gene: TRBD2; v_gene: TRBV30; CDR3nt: TGTGCCTGGAGGGCGCTAGCGGGGTCCTACAATGAGCAGTTCTTC; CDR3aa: CAWRALAGSYNEQFF
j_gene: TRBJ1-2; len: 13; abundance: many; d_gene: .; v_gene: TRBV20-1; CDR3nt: TGCAGTGCTACGAGGGGCCTTAACTATGGCTACACCTTC; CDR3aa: CSATRGLNYGYTF
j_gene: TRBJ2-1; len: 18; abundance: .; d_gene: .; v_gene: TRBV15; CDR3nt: TGTGCCACCAGCAGAGATGTGATTCTCGGGGGGCCCTACAATGAGCAGTTCTTC; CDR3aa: CATSRDVILGGPYNEQFF
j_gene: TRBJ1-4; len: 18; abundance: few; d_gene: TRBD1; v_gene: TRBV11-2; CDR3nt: TGTGCCAGCAGCTTTCGTCGAGGGACAGATACCCATAATGAAAAACTGTTTTTT; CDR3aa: CASSFRRGTDTHNEKLFF
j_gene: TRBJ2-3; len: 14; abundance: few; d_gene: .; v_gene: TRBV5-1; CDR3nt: TGCGCCAGCAGCCCCATTTCGAGAACAGATACGCAGTATTTT; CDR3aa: CASSPISRTDTQYF
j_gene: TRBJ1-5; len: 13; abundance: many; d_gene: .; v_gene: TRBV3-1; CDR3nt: TGTGCCAGCAGCCAAGATCTGGGTCAGCCCCAGCATTTT; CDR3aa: CASSQDLGQPQHF
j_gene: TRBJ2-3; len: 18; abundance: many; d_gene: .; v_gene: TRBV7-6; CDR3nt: TGTGCCAGCAGCTTAGGAGGGTGGGGCCGGACTGGCACAGATACGCAGTATTTT; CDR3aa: CASSLGGWGRTGTDTQYF
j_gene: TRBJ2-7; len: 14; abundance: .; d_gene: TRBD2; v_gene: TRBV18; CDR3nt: TGTGCCAGCTCACGAGCGGGAGGTTCCTACGAGCAGTACTTC; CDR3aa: CASSRAGGSYEQYF
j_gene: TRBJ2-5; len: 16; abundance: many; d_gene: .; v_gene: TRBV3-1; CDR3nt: TGTGCCAGCAGCCATCGCCTTGGTCGCGTCGGAGGGACCCAGTACTTC; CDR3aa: CASSHRLGRVGGTQYF
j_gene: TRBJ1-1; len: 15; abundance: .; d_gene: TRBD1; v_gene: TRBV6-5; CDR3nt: TGTGCCAGCTCGAGATCCGGGACAGGGGGCCCAGAAGCTTTCTTT; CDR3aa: CASSRSGTGGPEAFF
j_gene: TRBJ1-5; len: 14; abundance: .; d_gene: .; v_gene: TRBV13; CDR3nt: TGTGCCAGCAGCTTAGGGGCAATCAATCAGCCCCAGCATTTT; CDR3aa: CASSLGAINQPQHF
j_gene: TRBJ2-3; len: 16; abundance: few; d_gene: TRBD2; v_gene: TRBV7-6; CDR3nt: TGTGCCAGCAGCTCCCGACTAGCGGGAGTTAGAGATACGCAGTATTTT; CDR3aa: CASSSRLAGVRDTQYF
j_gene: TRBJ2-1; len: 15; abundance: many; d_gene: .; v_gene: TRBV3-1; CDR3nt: TGTGCCAGCAGCCAAGACAGGGCAGCGAGGGATGAGCAGTTCTTC; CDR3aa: CASSQDRAARDEQFF
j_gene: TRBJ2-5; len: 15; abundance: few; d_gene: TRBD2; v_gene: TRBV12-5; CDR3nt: TGTGCTAGTGGTTTGCTCGGGGGGGCCGAAGAGACCCAGTACTTC; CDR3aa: CASGLLGGAEETQYF
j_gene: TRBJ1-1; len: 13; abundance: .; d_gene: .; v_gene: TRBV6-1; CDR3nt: TGTGCCAGCACCGAACCCGCTTTCACTGAAGCTTTCTTT; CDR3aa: CASTEPAFTEAFF
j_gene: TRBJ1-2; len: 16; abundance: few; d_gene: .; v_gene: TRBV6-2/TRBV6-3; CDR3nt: TGTGCCAGCAGTTACTCAGCAGGGGCGGGGACCTATGGCTACACCTTC; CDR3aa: CASSYSAGAGTYGYTF
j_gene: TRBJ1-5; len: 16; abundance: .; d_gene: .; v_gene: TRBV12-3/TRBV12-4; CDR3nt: TGTGCCAGCAGTTTCGGGAGTCCCGAAAGTAGTCAGCCCCAGCATTTT; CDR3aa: CASSFGSPESSQPQHF
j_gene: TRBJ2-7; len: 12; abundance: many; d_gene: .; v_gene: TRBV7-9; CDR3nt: TGTGCCAGCAGCTACGCGGGGCCCGAGCAGTACTTC; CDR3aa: CASSYAGPEQYF
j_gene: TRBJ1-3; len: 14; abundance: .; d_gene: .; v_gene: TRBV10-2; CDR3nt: TGCGCCAGCAGTGAGAGGTTCCTTGGAAACACCATATATTTT; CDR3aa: CASSERFLGNTIYF
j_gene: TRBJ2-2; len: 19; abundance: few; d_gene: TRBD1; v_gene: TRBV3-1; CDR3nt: TGTGCCAGCAGCCATGACCTATTTCGGGGGACAGGGAACACCGGGGAGCTGTTTTTT; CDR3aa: CASSHDLFRGTGNTGELFF